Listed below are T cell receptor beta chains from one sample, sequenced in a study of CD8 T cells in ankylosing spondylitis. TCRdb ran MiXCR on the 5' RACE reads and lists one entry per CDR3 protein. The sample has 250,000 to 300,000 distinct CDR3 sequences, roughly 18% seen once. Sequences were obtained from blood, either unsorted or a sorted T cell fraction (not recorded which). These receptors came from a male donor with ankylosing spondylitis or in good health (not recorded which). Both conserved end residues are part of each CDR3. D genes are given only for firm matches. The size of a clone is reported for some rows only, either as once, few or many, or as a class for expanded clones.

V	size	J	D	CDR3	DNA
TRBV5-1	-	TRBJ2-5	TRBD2	CASSRDSGRGETQYF	TGCGCCAGCAGCCGGGATAGCGGGAGGGGAGAGACCCAGTACTTC
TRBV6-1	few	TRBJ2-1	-	CASSPRSYNEQFF	TGTGCCAGCAGTCCCCGCAGTTACAATGAGCAGTTCTTC
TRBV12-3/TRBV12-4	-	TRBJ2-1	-	CASSSASSNEQFF	TGTGCCAGCAGTTCGGCTAGCTCCAATGAGCAGTTCTTC
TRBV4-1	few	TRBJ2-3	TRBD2	CASSPTIGGSEDTQYF	TGCGCCAGCAGCCCAACTATAGGCGGGAGTGAGGATACGCAGTATTTT
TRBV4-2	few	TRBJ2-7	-	CASSHSPNQRSYEQYF	TGTGCCAGCAGCCACTCTCCTAACCAACGCTCCTACGAGCAGTACTTC
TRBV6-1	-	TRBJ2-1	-	CASSEDGGGEQFF	TGTGCCAGCAGTGAGGACGGGGGTGGGGAGCAGTTCTTC
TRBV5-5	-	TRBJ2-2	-	CASSLATGIGTGELFF	TGTGCCAGCAGCTTAGCGACAGGAATTGGCACCGGGGAGCTGTTTTTT
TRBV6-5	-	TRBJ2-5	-	CASSYRAGTSEETQYF	TGTGCCAGCAGTTACCGGGCCGGGACATCCGAAGAGACCCAGTACTTC
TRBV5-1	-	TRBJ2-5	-	CASSLEVRERETQYF	TGCGCCAGCAGCTTGGAGGTGCGGGAACGTGAGACCCAGTACTTC
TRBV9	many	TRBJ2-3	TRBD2	CASSVPTSGVTDTQYF	TGTGCCAGCAGCGTCCCCACTAGCGGGGTCACAGATACGCAGTATTTT
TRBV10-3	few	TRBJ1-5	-	CAISEKGINQPQHF	TGTGCCATCAGTGAAAAGGGGATAAATCAGCCCCAGCATTTT
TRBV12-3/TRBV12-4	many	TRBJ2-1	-	CASSRPGNEQFF	TGTGCCAGCAGCAGACCGGGGAATGAGCAGTTCTTC
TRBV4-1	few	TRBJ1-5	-	CASSQEEVTANQPQHF	TGCGCCAGCAGCCAAGAAGAAGTGACAGCAAATCAGCCCCAGCATTTT
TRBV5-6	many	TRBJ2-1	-	CASSTRGREDEQFF	TGTGCCAGCAGCACCCGAGGTCGAGAAGATGAGCAGTTCTTC
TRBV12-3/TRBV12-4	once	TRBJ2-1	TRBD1	CASSPPTGMNNEQFF	TGTGCCAGCAGTCCGCCGACAGGGATGAACAATGAGCAGTTCTTC
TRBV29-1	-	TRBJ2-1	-	CSARPARTYNEQFF	TGCAGCGCCAGACCGGCCAGGACCTACAATGAGCAGTTCTTC
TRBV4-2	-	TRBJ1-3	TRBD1	CASSLATGTTGNTIYF	TGTGCCAGCAGCCTCGCGACAGGGACAACTGGAAACACCATATATTTT
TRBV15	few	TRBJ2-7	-	CATSEGRDYEQYF	TGTGCCACCAGCGAAGGTCGGGACTACGAGCAGTACTTC
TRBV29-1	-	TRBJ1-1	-	CSGRGTIDTEAFF	TGCAGCGGCCGGGGGACGATTGACACTGAAGCTTTCTTT
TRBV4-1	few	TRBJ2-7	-	CASSSLQGLSSYEQYF	TGCGCCAGCAGCTCCCTACAGGGCCTCAGCTCCTACGAGCAGTACTTC
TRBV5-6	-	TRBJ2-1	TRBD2	CASSSGTSGLYNEQFF	TGTGCCAGCAGCTCCGGGACTAGCGGCCTATACAATGAGCAGTTCTTC
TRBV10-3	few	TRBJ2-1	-	CAISDRPSPYNEQFF	TGTGCCATCAGTGATCGGCCCAGCCCCTACAATGAGCAGTTCTTC
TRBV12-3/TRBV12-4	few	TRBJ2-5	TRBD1	CASSQYRGYQETQYF	TGTGCCAGCAGCCAGTACAGGGGTTACCAAGAGACCCAGTACTTC
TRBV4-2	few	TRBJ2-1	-	CASSQGELGRYNEQFF	TGTGCCAGCAGCCAAGGCGAACTAGGCCGGTACAATGAGCAGTTCTTC
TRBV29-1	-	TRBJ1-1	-	CSVVVGRVNTEAFF	TGCAGCGTAGTTGTTGGAAGGGTGAACACTGAAGCTTTCTTT
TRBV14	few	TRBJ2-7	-	CASSQGYRTEQYF	TGTGCCAGCAGCCAAGGGTACCGCACCGAGCAGTACTTC
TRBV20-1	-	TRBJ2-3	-	CSARETQFASVTDTQYF	TGCAGTGCTAGGGAGACGCAGTTCGCCTCGGTTACAGATACGCAGTATTTT
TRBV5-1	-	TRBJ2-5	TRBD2	CASSQGLAGDGETQYF	TGCGCCAGCAGCCAGGGACTAGCGGGAGATGGAGAGACCCAGTACTTC
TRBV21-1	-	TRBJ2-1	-	CASSKVSGTPPGHNEQFF	TGTGCCAGCAGCAAAGTGAGCGGGACACCCCCCGGTCACAATGAGCAGTTCTTC
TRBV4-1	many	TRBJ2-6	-	CASTPVPSSGANVLTF	TGCGCCAGCACCCCCGTGCCTTCTTCTGGGGCCAACGTCCTGACTTTC
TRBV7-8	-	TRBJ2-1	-	CASSLGYEASVSYNELFF	TGTGCCAGCAGCTTAGGCTACGAGGCTTCTGTCTCCTACAATGAGCTGTTCTTC
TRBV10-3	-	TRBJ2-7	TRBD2	CAISFSWTSGSDEQYF	TGTGCCATCAGTTTCTCGTGGACTAGCGGGAGCGACGAGCAGTACTTC
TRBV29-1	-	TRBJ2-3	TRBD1	CSADRGEDTQYF	TGCAGCGCAGACAGGGGAGAGGATACGCAGTATTTT
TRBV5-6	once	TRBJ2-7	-	CASSQIRDAGEQYF	TGTGCCAGCAGCCAGATACGGGACGCCGGCGAGCAGTACTTC
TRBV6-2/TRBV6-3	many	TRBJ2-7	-	CASSYAVQGSAYEQYF	TGTGCCAGCAGTTACGCGGTACAGGGATCAGCCTACGAGCAGTACTTC
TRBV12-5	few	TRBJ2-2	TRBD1	CATRDRGPGELFF	TGTGCTACCCGGGACAGGGGACCCGGGGAGCTGTTTTTT
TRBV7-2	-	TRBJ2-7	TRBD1	CASSLEQGAGEQYF	TGTGCCAGCAGCTTAGAACAGGGGGCCGGGGAGCAGTACTTC
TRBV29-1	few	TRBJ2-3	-	CSVGQESTDTQYF	TGCAGCGTTGGACAGGAGAGCACAGATACGCAGTATTTT
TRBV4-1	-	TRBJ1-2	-	CASSQDFSWQPDGYTF	TGCGCCAGCAGCCAAGATTTCAGTTGGCAACCCGATGGCTACACCTTC
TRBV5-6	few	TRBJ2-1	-	CASSRTTSNEQFF	TGTGCCAGCAGCCGCACTACTTCCAATGAGCAGTTCTTC
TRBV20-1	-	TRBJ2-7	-	CSARDQGHEQYF	TGCAGTGCTAGAGATCAGGGGCACGAGCAGTACTTC
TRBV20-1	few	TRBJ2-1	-	CSASRSVWSYNEQFF	TGCAGTGCCTCAAGAAGCGTATGGTCCTACAATGAGCAGTTCTTC